The TCR beta chain described here comes from a study of Graves' ophthalmopathy and Graves' hyperthyroidism. Overall study results and limits: Forecasting of ophthalmopathy progression by the model achieved about 69% sensitivity and roughly 78% specificity.

This clonotype occurred many times. What it recognizes is unknown. The junction does not match germline at one end; this may be a read error. As diagnostic evidence, clinical symptoms, serum thyroxine, TRAb, thyroid ultrasound and orbital computed tomography were relied upon. RNA transcripts were the source from which TCR beta CDR3 regions were amplified. Second-round multiplex PCR came after first-round RT-PCR with HTBI primers. TCRdb passed the multiplex PCR reads through MiXCR, listing each CDR3 protein once. This repertoire shows about 660,000 distinct CDR3 sequences, 35% to 45% found once; its top ten account for more than 3%. The CDR3 has 15 residues. Germline CDR1 ENHRY, CDR2 SYGVKD.

This clonotype was sampled from an adult man with Graves' ophthalmopathy. The rearrangement links TRBV10-3 to TRBJ2-7, with D hard to call. The specimen was peripheral blood. The CDR3 coding sequence is TGTGCCAGCAGTGACCCTTCGGGTGGCCGCTACGAGCAGTACTTC. Amino acids: CASSDPSGGRYEQYF.